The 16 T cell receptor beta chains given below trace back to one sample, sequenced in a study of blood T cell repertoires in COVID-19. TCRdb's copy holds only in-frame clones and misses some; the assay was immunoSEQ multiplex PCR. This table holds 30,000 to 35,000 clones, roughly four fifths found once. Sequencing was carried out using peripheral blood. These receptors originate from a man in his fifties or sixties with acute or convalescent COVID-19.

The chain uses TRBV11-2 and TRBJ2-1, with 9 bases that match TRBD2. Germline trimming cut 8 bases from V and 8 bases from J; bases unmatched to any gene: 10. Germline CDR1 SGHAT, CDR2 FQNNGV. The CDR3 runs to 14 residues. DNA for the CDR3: TGTGCCAGCTCAGCGCGGGGGGGCTGGGATGAGCAGTTCTTC. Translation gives CASSARGGWDEQFF. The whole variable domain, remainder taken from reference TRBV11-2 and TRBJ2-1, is EAGVAQSPRYKIIEKRQSVAFWCNPISGHATLYWYQQILGQGPKLLIQFQNNGVVDDSQLPKDRFSAERLKGVDSTLKIQPAKLEDSAVYLCASSARGGWDEQFFGPGTRLTVL.

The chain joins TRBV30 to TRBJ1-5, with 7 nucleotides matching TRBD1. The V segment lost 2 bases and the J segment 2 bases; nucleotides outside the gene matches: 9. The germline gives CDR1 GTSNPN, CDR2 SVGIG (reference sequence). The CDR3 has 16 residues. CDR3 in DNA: TGTGCCTGGAGTCCGGACAGGCCCCGGGGCAATCAGCCCCAGCATTTT. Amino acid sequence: CAWSPDRPRGNQPQHF.

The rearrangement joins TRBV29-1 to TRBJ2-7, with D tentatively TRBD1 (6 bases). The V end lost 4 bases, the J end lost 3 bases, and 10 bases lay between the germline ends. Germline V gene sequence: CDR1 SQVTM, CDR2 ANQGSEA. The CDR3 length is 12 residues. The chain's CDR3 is CSVVWTDYEQYF. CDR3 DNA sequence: TGCAGCGTTGTCTGGACAGACTACGAGCAGTACTTC.

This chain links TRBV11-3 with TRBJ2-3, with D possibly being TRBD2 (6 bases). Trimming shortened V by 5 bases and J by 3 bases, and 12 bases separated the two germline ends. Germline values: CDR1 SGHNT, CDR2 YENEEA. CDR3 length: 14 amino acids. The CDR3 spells CASSVSGRTDTQYF. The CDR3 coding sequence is TGTGCCAGCAGCGTAAGCGGGCGAACAGATACGCAGTATTTT.

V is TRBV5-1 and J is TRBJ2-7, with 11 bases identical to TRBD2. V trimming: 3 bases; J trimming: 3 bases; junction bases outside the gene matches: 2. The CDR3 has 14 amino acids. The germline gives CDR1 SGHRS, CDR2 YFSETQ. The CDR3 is CASSSSGGNYEQYF. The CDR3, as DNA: TGCGCCAGCAGCTCTAGCGGGGGGAACTACGAGCAGTACTTC.

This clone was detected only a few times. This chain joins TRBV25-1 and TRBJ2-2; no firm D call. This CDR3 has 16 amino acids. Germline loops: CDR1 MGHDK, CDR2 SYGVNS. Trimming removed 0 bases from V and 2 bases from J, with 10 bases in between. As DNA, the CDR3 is TGTGCCAGCAGTGAATATTTTTCAGTAAACACCGGGGAGCTGTTTTTT. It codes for CASSEYFSVNTGELFF. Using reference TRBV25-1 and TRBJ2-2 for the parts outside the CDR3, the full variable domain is EADIYQTPRYLVIGTGKKITLECSQTMGHDKMYWYQQDPGMELHLIHYSYGVNSTEKGDLSSESTVSRIRTEHFPLTLESARPSHTSQYLCASSEYFSVNTGELFFGEGSRLTVL.

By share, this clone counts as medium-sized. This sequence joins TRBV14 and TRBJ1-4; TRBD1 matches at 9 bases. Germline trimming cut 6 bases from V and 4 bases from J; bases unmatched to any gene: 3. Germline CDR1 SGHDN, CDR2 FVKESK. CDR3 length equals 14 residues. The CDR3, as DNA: TGTGCCAGCAGAAGGACAGGGGATAATGAAAAACTGTTTTTT. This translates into CASRRTGDNEKLFF.

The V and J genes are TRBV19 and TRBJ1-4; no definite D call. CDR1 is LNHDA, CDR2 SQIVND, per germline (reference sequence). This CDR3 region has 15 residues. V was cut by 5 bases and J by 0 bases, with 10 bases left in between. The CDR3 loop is CASSVRRATNEKLFF. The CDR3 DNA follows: TGTGCCAGTAGTGTCCGACGGGCAACTAATGAAAAACTGTTTTTT.

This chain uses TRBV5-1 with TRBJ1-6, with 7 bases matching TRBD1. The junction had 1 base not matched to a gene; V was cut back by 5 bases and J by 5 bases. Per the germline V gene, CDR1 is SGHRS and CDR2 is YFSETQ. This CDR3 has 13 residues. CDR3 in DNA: TGCGCCAGCAGTGGACAGGATAATTCACCCCTCCACTTT. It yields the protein CASSGQDNSPLHF.

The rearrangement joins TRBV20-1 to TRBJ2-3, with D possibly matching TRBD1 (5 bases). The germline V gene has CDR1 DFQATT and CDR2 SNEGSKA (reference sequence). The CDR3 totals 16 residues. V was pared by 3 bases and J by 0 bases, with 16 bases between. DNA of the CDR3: TGCAGTGCTAGTCGCCCAGGGCAGACTAGCACAGATACGCAGTATTTT. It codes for CSASRPGQTSTDTQYF.

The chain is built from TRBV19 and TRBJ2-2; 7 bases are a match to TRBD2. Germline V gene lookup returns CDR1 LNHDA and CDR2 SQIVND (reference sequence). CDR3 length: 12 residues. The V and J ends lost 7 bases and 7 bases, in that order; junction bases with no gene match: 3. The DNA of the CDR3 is TGTGCCAGTAAACCGGGAGGCGGGGAGCTGTTTTTT. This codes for CASKPGGGELFF. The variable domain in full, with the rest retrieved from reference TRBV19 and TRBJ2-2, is DGGITQSPKYLFRKEGQNVTLSCEQNLNHDAMYWYRQDPGQGLRLIYYSQIVNDFQKGDIAEGYSVSREKKESFPLTVTSAQKNPTAFYLCASKPGGGELFFGEGSRLTVL.

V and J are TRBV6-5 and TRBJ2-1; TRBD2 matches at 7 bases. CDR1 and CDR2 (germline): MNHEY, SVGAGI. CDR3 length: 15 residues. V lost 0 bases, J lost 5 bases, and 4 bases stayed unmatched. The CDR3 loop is CASSYSPGLNNEQFF. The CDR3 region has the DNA TGTGCCAGCAGTTACTCACCGGGACTAAACAATGAGCAGTTCTTC.

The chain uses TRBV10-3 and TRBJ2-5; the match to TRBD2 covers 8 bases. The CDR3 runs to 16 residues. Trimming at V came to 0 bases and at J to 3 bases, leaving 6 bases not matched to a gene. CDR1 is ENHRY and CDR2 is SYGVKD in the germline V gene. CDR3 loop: CAISESRAGGKETQYF. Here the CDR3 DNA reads TGTGCCATCAGTGAGTCGAGGGCGGGGGGAAAAGAGACCCAGTACTTC.

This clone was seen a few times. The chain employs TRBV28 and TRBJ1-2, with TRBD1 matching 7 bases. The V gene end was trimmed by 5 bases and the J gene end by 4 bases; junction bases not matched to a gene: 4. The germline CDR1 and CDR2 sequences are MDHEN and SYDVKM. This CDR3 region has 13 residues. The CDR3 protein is CASSTGTVYGYTF. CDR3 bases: TGTGCCAGCAGTACCGGGACAGTCTATGGCTACACCTTC.

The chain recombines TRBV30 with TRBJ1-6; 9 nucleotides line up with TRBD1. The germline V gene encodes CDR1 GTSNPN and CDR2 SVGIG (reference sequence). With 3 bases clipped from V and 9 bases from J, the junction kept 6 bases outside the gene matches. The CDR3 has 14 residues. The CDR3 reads CAWSRDRDSSPLHF. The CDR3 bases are TGTGCCTGGAGCCGGGACAGGGACAGTTCACCCCTCCACTTT.

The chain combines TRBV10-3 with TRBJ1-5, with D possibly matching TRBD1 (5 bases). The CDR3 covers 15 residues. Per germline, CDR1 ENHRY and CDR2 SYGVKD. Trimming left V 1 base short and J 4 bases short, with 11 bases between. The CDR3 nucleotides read TGTGCCATCAGTGAGTTAGGGGATGGAAATCAGCCCCAGCATTTT. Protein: CAISELGDGNQPQHF.